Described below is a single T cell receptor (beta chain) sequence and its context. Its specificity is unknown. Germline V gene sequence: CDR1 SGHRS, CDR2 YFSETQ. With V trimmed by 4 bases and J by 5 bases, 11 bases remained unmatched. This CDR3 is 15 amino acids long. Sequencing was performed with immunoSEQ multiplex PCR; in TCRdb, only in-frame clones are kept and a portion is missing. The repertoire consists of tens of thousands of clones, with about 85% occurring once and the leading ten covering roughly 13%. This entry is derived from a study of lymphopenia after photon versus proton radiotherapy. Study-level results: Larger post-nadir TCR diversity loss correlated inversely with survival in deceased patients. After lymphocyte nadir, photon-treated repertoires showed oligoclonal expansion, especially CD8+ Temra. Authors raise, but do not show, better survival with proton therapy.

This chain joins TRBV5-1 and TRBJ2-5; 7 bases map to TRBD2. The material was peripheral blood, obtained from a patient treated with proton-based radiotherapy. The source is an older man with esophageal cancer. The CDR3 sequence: CASSAAWEGLETQYF. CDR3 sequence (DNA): TGCGCCAGCAGCGCGGCCTGGGAGGGCTTGGAGACCCAGTACTTC.